This T cell receptor beta chain was sequenced in a study of Ad26.COV2.S vaccination and SARS-CoV-2 variants. For the study at large: Donor was in the COV1001 Ad26.COV2.S trial arm. Ad26.COV2.S, an intramuscular injection, was given once or twice 56 days apart.

This CDR3 comprises 14 residues. Trimming shortened V by 5 bases and J by 2 bases, and 12 bases separated the two germline ends. Germline V lookup: CDR1 MNHNY, CDR2 SVGAGI (reference sequence). As for this clone: Its antigen is unidentified.

Clones were read by immunoSEQ multiplex PCR, and TCRdb kept only the in-frame ones, dropping some. The table records roughly 420,000 clones, roughly 88% of them present only once. Treatment here: about 20 received Ad26.COV2.S at low or high dose, single or two shots; about 5 received placebo; per-sample allocation not given. Day 63 following the first vaccine or placebo injection was when the samples were taken. Study-wide results and caveats: Vaccine recipients showed a spike-specific TCR breadth that was higher than in placebo recipients. Placebo recipients and vaccine recipients were similar in non-spike TCR breadth.

The material was peripheral blood, obtained in a trial of Ad26.COV2.S vaccine versus placebo. The TCR sequence derives from a person aged 18-65 years who received the Ad26.COV2.S COVID-19 vaccine or a placebo. The chain carries TRBV6-6 and TRBJ1-2; D possibly corresponds to TRBD1 (6 bases). DNA of the CDR3: TGTGCCAGCAGTGATATGGGGGCAAACTATGGCTACACCTTC. Its translation: CASSDMGANYGYTF.